This entry features one TCR beta chain sequence. Its target is not known. The sample originates from a study of identifying expanded T cells in peripheral blood. During the collection period, no donor immune events like infections were recorded. The CDR3 spans 9 residues. Per the germline V gene, CDR1 is SQVTM and CDR2 is ANQGSEA. V gave up 4 bases and J gave up 6 bases, with 3 bases separating them. Study outcomes and limitations: Across healthy donors, higher total template counts meant significantly greater roughly two-week count variance.

The method was immunoSEQ multiplex PCR; TCRdb's version includes in-frame clones alone and lacks a portion of them. This table holds some 90,000 clones, 75% to 90% found once. This sequence originates from a person between 18 and 75 years old in good health. J is TRBJ1-2 and V is TRBV29-1; unclear D gene. Sequencing was performed on blood. Here the CDR3 reads CSVVDGYTF. The CDR3 DNA follows: TGCAGCGTTGTGGATGGCTACACCTTC.